This is a list of T cell receptor beta chains from one sample in a study of cytomegalovirus exposure and HLA in healthy donors. Using immunoSEQ multiplex PCR, the repertoire was profiled, and TCRdb retains in-frame clones only, with some absent. The table lists 80,000 to 95,000 clones, about 78% of them singletons. Sample: PBMCs. These receptors all come from a man in his late teens or twenties in good health and CMV-seropositive. Both conserved end residues are part of each CDR3. The D gene is left open where the match is weak. A clone size is listed for some rows: how often the clone was seen (once, few, many), or a class if it is expanded.

D | size | J | V | DNA | CDR3
- | - | TRBJ2-5 | TRBV7-9 | TGTGCCAGCAGCTTAGCTTCAGGGGCCAGGGAGACCCAGTACTTC | CASSLASGARETQYF
TRBD2 | few | TRBJ2-7 | TRBV6-5 | TGTGCCAGCAGTTACGGACTAGCGGGAGGGCCTGGCGAGCAGTACTTC | CASSYGLAGGPGEQYF
- | - | TRBJ2-4 | TRBV29-1 | TGCAGCGTTATCATGGCCAAAAACATTCAGTACTTC | CSVIMAKNIQYF
- | - | TRBJ1-5 | TRBV28 | TGTGCCAGCAGTTATAGCCCGAGCAATCAGCCCCAGCATTTT | CASSYSPSNQPQHF
TRBD1 | - | TRBJ1-5 | TRBV7-9 | TGTGCCAGCAGCTCGGGACAGGGTAGACAGCCCCAGCATTTT | CASSSGQGRQPQHF
- | - | TRBJ1-2 | TRBV9 | TGTGCCAGCAGCGTAGCCGGCTATGGCTACACCTTC | CASSVAGYGYTF
- | - | TRBJ2-7 | TRBV4-1 | TGCGCCAGCAGCCAAGTTGTTTCGGTCGTCTACTACGAGCAGTACTTC | CASSQVVSVVYYEQYF
TRBD1 | - | TRBJ2-7 | TRBV9 | TGTGCCAGCAGCGTAGCTACAGGGGGTCCGTGGGAGCAGTACTTC | CASSVATGGPWEQYF
- | - | TRBJ2-7 | TRBV5-5 | TGTGCCAGCAGCTCCCGGTCCAACGAGCAGTACTTC | CASSSRSNEQYF
- | - | TRBJ2-2 | TRBV10-2 | TGCGCCAGCAGCAGACACGACGGCTACACCGGGGAGCTGTTTTTT | CASSRHDGYTGELFF
- | - | TRBJ2-5 | TRBV11-1 | TGTGCCAGCAGCTTAGGCCGGCGGCCGGCAGAGACCCAGTACTTC | CASSLGRRPAETQYF
- | - | TRBJ2-7 | TRBV7-8 | TGTGCCAGCAGCTTAGGACCGGGACTTACCTACGAGCAGTACTTC | CASSLGPGLTYEQYF
TRBD1 | - | TRBJ2-7 | TRBV2 | TGTGCCTCCCGGGACAGGGGGCCCGAGCAGTACTTC | CASRDRGPEQYF
TRBD1 | few | TRBJ1-1 | TRBV6-4 | TGTGCCAGCAGTGTTGACAGGGGGACTGAAGCTTTCTTT | CASSVDRGTEAFF
TRBD2 | - | TRBJ2-1 | TRBV4-1 | TGCGCCAGCAGCCAAGTGGGACTAGCGGGAGGGAGCTCCTACAATGAGCAGTTCTTC | CASSQVGLAGGSSYNEQFF
- | - | TRBJ1-5 | TRBV6-4 | TGTGCCAGCAGTGGTGAGTCGGGTCAGCCCCAGCATTTT | CASSGESGQPQHF
TRBD1 | - | TRBJ2-1 | TRBV18 | TGTGCCAGCTCACCATTGGGAGCGACAGGGGAGCAGTTCTTC | CASSPLGATGEQFF
TRBD1 | - | TRBJ2-5 | TRBV29-1 | TGCAGCGTTCGGGCAGGGGGCTTAGAGACCCAGTACTTC | CSVRAGGLETQYF
TRBD2 | - | TRBJ2-5 | TRBV13 | TGTGCCAGCAGCCACGGACTAGCGAAGCAAGAGACCCAGTACTTC | CASSHGLAKQETQYF
- | - | TRBJ2-2 | TRBV11-2 | TGTGCCAGCAGCTTTAGGCAGGGTGCCGGGGAGCTGTTTTTT | CASSFRQGAGELFF
- | - | TRBJ2-7 | TRBV4-1 | TGCGCCAGCAGCCAGACAGGGACTCCCTACGAGCAGTACTTC | CASSQTGTPYEQYF
TRBD2 | - | TRBJ2-7 | TRBV6-5 | TGTGCCAGCAGTTTTGAGGGCGGGAGCCTCTACGAGCAGTACTTC | CASSFEGGSLYEQYF
- | few | TRBJ2-5 | TRBV29-1 | TGCAGCGTGAGACTTCTAGCGCGGGAGACCCAGTACTTC | CSVRLLARETQYF
- | few | TRBJ2-7 | TRBV14 | TGTGCCAGCAGCCAAGGTGGCAGGGTGTACTTC | CASSQGGRVYF
TRBD1 | - | TRBJ1-1 | TRBV6-5 | TGTGCCAGCAGGCTACAGGGGGCGGGCACTGAAGCTTTCTTT | CASRLQGAGTEAFF
- | - | TRBJ2-7 | TRBV7-8 | TGTGCCAGCAGCCTGACAGATACCTCCTACGAGCAGTACTTC | CASSLTDTSYEQYF
TRBD2 | - | TRBJ2-1 | TRBV28 | TGTGCCAGCAGTTTAAATGATATAGGCCTAGCGGAGGGGTACTCCTACAATGAGCAGTTCTTC | CASSLNDIGLAEGYSYNEQFF
- | - | TRBJ2-1 | TRBV10-3 | TGTGCCATCAGTGACTATAAAAATGGTGAGCAGTTCTTC | CAISDYKNGEQFF
TRBD1 | few | TRBJ1-5 | TRBV6-1 | TGTGCCAGCAGTCGGGACAGTGGTCAGCCCCAGCATTTT | CASSRDSGQPQHF
- | few | TRBJ1-1 | TRBV2 | TGTGCCAGCAGTCGGCAGGGACTGGCTTTCTTT | CASSRQGLAFF
- | - | TRBJ1-1 | TRBV2 | TGTGCCACAGTCGGAGGGTCCTCCACTGAAGCTTTCTTT | CATVGGSSTEAFF